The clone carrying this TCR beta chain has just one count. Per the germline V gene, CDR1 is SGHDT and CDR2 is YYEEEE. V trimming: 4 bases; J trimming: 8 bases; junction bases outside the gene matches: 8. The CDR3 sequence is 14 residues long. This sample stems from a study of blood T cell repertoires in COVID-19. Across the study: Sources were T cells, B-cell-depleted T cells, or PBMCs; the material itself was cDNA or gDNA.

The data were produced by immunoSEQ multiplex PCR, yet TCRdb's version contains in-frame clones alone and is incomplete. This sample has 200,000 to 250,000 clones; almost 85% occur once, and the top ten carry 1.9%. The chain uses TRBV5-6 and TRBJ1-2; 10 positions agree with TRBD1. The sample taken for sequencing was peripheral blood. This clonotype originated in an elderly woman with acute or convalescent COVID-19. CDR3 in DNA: TGTGCCAGCAGCCGCCGGGACAGGGGCGGAGGCTACACCTTC. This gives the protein CASSRRDRGGGYTF.